The 12 T cell receptor beta chains reported below all come from one sample, sequenced in a study of T cell repertoires and Cas9 in healthy adults. Data came from immunoSEQ multiplex PCR; TCRdb stores just in-frame clones and leaves some out. The table lists some 21,000 clones, under 95% of them singletons. The sequenced material came from CD4+ effector T cells (CD127+, CD25-, CD137-, CD154-) from PBMCs; culture status not recorded. The receptor set was obtained from a human donor in good health.

The chain carries TRBV19 and TRBJ2-7, with unresolved D. Per the germline V gene, CDR1 is LNHDA and CDR2 is SQIVND (reference sequence). Trimming cost V 2 bases and J 2 bases, with 13 bases left between them. This CDR3 has 15 residues. The chain's CDR3 is CASSIRVSPTYEQYF. The CDR3 nucleotides read TGTGCCAGTAGTATAAGGGTCTCTCCCACCTACGAGCAGTACTTC. The full variable domain, completed using reference TRBV19 and TRBJ2-7, is DGGITQSPKYLFRKEGQNVTLSCEQNLNHDAMYWYRQDPGQGLRLIYYSQIVNDFQKGDIAEGYSVSREKKESFPLTVTSAQKNPTAFYLCASSIRVSPTYEQYFGPGTRLTVT.

The rearrangement links TRBV5-1 to TRBJ2-3; 14 bases match TRBD2. The germline V gene encodes CDR1 SGHRS and CDR2 YFSETQ. This CDR3 is 16 amino acids long. With V trimmed by 4 bases and J by 3 bases, 4 bases remained unmatched. This CDR3 reads CASSLGTSGGTDTQYF. The CDR3 nucleotides read TGCGCCAGCAGCCTAGGGACTAGCGGGGGAACAGATACGCAGTATTTT.

J is TRBJ2-7 and V is TRBV6-8; 9 bases align to TRBD1. From germline, CDR1 is MNHGY and CDR2 SAAAGT. The CDR3 runs 15 residues. V dropped 3 bases and J dropped 3; count of bases not matched to a gene: 6. The CDR3 reads CASSYLGQGFYEQYF. CDR3 in DNA: TGTGCCAGCAGTTATTTGGGACAGGGCTTCTACGAGCAGTACTTC.

The V call is TRBV5-1, the J call TRBJ1-1; 12 bases agree with TRBD1. The CDR3 spans 17 residues. The germline gives CDR1 SGHRS, CDR2 YFSETQ. With V trimmed by 0 bases and J by 2 bases, 5 bases remained unmatched. The CDR3 DNA sequence: TGCGCCAGCAGCTTGGCCTCCGGGACAGGGGGCAACACTGAAGCTTTCTTT. Translating it yields CASSLASGTGGNTEAFF.

The chain joins TRBV7-8 to TRBJ2-3; D might be TRBD2 (5 bases). The CDR3 has 15 amino acids. The V end was cut by 3 bases, the J end by 0 bases, with 10 bases between. Germline values: CDR1 SGHVS, CDR2 FQNEAQ. For the CDR3, the DNA is TGTGCCAGCAGCTTCGCGGGCCAGAGCACAGATACGCAGTATTTT. Protein: CASSFAGQSTDTQYF.

The rearrangement links TRBV11-3 to TRBJ2-2; 11 bases align to TRBD2. Per germline, CDR1 SGHNT and CDR2 YENEEA. The CDR3 totals 16 residues. The trim removed 2 bases at V and 4 bases at J, leaving 3 bases unmatched. Here the CDR3 reads CASSLRLAGTTGELFF. CDR3 nucleotide sequence: TGTGCCAGCAGCTTACGACTAGCGGGGACCACCGGGGAGCTGTTTTTT. Complete variable domain (other parts from reference TRBV11-3 and TRBJ2-2): EAGVVQSPRYKIIEKKQPVAFWCNPISGHNTLYWYLQNLGQGPELLIRYENEEAVDDSQLPKDRFSAERLKGVDSTLKIQPAELGDSAVYLCASSLRLAGTTGELFFGEGSRLTVL.

Remarks on this clone: A read error may account for a junction end that differs from germline. This sample also contains other DNA sequences that code for the same CDR3. The chain recombines TRBV19 with TRBJ1-3; D is unresolved. Germline CDR1 and CDR2: LNHDA and SQIVND (reference sequence). This CDR3 contains 13 residues. DNA of the CDR3: TGCGCCAGTAACTCCCTTTCTGGAAACACCATATATTTT. Protein: CASNSLSGNTIYF.

The CDR3 sequence: CASRRVHEQYF. The CDR3 DNA is TGTGCCAGCAGAAGGGTACACGAGCAGTACTTC. This chain connects TRBV6-5 to TRBJ2-7; D not resolved. V was cut by 6 bases and J by 5 bases, with 8 bases left in between. CDR1 is MNHEY, CDR2 SVGAGI, per germline. The CDR3 sequence is 11 residues long.

This sequence joins TRBV15 and TRBJ1-1; the D is unclear. Germline-derived CDR1 and CDR2 are LNHNV and YYDKDF (reference sequence). The germline V and J ends were trimmed by 0 bases and 0 bases, with 2 bases remaining between them. CDR3 length: 13 residues. This CDR3 reads CATSRDVNTEAFF. CDR3 bases: TGTGCCACCAGCAGAGACGTGAACACTGAAGCTTTCTTT. Supplemented by reference TRBV15 and TRBJ1-1, the full variable domain reads DAMVIQNPRYQVTQFGKPVTLSCSQTLNHNVMYWYQQKSSQAPKLLFHYYDKDFNNEADTPDNFQSRRPNTSFCFLDIRSPGLGDTAMYLCATSRDVNTEAFFGQGTRLTVV.

The chain employs TRBV27 and TRBJ1-2, with TRBD1 matching over 8 bases. The germline V gene has CDR1 MNHEY and CDR2 SMNVEV (reference sequence). The CDR3 loop spans 13 amino acids. The V segment lost 8 bases and the J segment 1 base; nucleotides outside the gene matches: 3. CDR3 nucleotides: TGTGCCAGCGGGACAGGAGATAACTATGGCTACACCTTC. Its translation: CASGTGDNYGYTF.

This rearrangement joins TRBV5-5 to TRBJ1-6; D is unresolved. The V gene lost 4 bases and the J gene lost 7 bases, with 9 bases spanning the gap. Germline CDR1 is SGHKS and CDR2 is YYEKEE (reference sequence). This CDR3 has 13 amino acids. As DNA, the CDR3 is TGTGCCAGCAGCCGGGCCCTCAATTCACCCCTCCACTTT. This gives the protein CASSRALNSPLHF.

This clone was detected once. This chain uses TRBV5-1 with TRBJ2-5, with 7 nucleotides matching TRBD2. Germline V gene sequence: CDR1 SGHRS, CDR2 YFSETQ. Trimming at V came to 1 base and at J to 2 bases, leaving 2 bases not matched to a gene. CDR3 length equals 14 residues. In nucleotides, the CDR3 is TGCGCCAGCAGCTTGTACGGGGGGCAAGAGACCCAGTACTTC. Its translation: CASSLYGGQETQYF.